A selection of T cell receptor beta chains follows, all from one sample in a study of vaccination and CD4 T cells after COVID-19. TCRdb re-analysed the PCR reads in MiXCR, keeping a single row per CDR3 protein. The sample lists some 10,000 distinct CDR3 sequences, under 80% occurring once. Their antigens remain unidentified. Sequenced: CD4+ T cells from blood, cultured in vitro. The receptors stem from a human donor who had recovered from COVID-19. CDR3s include the opening cysteine and the closing phenylalanine or tryptophan.

cdr3_aa,v_call
CASSLFSDYEQYF,TRBV7-2
CATSRERSGLQNQPQHF,TRBV15
CASSAPLGGAFSNQPQHF,TRBV6-1
CASSDRASVQPQHF,TRBV6-1
CSARRQGHTDTQYF,TRBV20-1
CSPRESMNTEAFF,TRBV29-1
CASSLLQGQGWGEAFF,TRBV7-9
CASRTAPTGELFF,TRBV19
CASSKSIGVGDPRAFF,TRBV6-5
CASSSRLQRMNTEAFF,TRBV11-2
CASSLGKLAGPFVEQYF,TRBV7-2
CASSLTQPSGGYTF,TRBV28
CASIDLSVKGNTGELFF,TRBV6-1
CASSPQGTGYEQYF,TRBV6-1
CASRRDYQETQYF,TRBV2
CASSVGTGSYEQYF,TRBV7-2
CSARGGTGMNEKLFF,TRBV20-1
CASRRSQGNGYTF,TRBV6-1
CASGPDGYTF,TRBV12-5
CASSLGDRGFYSNQPQHF,TRBV12-3/TRBV12-4
CASRPAGTSGSRNEQFF,TRBV7-2
CASSLGGPETQYF,TRBV7-6
CASNYRGSNQPQHF,TRBV6-5
CATSRDRVLYGYTF,TRBV15
CASSPRQTGSYEQYF,TRBV19
CASSYVRGRTDTQYF,TRBV6-5